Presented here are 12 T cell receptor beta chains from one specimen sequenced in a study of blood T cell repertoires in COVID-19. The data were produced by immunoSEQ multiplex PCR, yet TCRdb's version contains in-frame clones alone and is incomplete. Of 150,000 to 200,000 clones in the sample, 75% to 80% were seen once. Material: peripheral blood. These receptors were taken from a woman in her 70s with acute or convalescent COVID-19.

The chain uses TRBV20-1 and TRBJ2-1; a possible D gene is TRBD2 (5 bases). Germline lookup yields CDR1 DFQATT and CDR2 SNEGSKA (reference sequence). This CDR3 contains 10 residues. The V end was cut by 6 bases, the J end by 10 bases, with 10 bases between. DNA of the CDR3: TGCAGTGCCGGGGAACTAGAGCAGTTCTTC. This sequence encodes CSAGELEQFF.

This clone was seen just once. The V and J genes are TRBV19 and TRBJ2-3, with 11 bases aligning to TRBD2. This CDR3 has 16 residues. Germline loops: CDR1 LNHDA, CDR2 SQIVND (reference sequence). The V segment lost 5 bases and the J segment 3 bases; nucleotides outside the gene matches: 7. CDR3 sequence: CASSPPGTSGTDTQYF. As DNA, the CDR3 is TGTGCCAGTAGTCCCCCCGGGACTAGCGGAACAGATACGCAGTATTTT.

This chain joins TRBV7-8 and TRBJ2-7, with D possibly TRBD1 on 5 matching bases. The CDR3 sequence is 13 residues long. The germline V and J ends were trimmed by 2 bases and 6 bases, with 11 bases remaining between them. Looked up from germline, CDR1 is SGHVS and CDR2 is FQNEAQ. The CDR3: CASSLQQAAEQYF. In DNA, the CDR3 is TGTGCCAGCAGCTTACAACAGGCAGCCGAGCAGTACTTC.

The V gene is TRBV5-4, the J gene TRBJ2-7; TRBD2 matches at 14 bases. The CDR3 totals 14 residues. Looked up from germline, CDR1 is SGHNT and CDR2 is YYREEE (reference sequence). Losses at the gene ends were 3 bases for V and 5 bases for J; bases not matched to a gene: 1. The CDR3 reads CASSWGLAGDEQYF. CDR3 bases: TGTGCCAGCAGCTGGGGACTAGCGGGAGACGAGCAGTACTTC. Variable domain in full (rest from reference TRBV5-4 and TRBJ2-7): ETGVTQSPTHLIKTRGQQVTLRCSSQSGHNTVSWYQQALGQGPQFIFQYYREEENGRGNFPPRFSGLQFPNYSSELNVNALELDDSALYLCASSWGLAGDEQYFGPGTRLTVT.

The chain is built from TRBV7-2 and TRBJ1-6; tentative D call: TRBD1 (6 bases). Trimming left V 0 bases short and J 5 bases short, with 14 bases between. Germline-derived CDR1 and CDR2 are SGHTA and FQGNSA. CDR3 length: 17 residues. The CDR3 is CASSLAFQGGNNSPLHF. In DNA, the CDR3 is TGTGCCAGCAGCTTAGCCTTTCAAGGGGGAAATAATTCACCCCTCCACTTT.

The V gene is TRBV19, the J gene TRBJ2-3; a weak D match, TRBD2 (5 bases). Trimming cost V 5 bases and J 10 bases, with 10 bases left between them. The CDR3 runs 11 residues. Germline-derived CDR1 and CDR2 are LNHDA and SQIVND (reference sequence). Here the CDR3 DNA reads TGTGCCAGTAGTGCCGAGGGTGCGCAGTATTTT. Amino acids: CASSAEGAQYF.

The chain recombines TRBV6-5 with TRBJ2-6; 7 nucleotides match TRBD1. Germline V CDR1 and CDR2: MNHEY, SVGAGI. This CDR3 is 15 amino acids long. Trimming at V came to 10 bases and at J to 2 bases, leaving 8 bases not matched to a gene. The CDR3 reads CATYRGEAGANVLTF. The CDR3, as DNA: TGTGCCACTTACAGGGGAGAAGCTGGGGCCAACGTCCTGACTTTC.

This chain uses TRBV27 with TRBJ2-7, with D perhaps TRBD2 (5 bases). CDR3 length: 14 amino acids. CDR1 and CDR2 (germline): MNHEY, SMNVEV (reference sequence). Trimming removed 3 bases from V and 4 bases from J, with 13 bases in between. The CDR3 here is CASSFSVGKYEQYF. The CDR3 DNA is TGTGCCAGCAGTTTCTCGGTCGGGAAATACGAGCAGTACTTC.

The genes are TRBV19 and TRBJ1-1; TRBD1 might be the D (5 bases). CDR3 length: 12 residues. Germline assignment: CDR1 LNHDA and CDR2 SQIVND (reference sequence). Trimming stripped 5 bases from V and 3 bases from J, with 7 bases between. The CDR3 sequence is CASSWGDTEAFF. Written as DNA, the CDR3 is TGTGCCAGTAGTTGGGGGGACACTGAAGCTTTCTTT. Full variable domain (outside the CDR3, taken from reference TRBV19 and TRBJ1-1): DGGITQSPKYLFRKEGQNVTLSCEQNLNHDAMYWYRQDPGQGLRLIYYSQIVNDFQKGDIAEGYSVSREKKESFPLTVTSAQKNPTAFYLCASSWGDTEAFFGQGTRLTVV.

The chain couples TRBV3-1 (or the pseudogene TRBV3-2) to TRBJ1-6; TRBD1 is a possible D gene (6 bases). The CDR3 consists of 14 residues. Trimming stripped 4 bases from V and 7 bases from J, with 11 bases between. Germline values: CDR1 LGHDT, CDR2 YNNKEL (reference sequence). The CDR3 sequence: CASSPSRGNSPLHF. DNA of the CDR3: TGTGCCAGCAGCCCCAGCAGGGGCAATTCACCCCTCCACTTT.

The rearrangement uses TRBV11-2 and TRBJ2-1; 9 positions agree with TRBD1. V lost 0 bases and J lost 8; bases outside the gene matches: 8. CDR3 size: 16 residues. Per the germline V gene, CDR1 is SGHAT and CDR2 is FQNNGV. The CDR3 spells CASSLDGGTGWYEQFF. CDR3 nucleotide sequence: TGTGCCAGCAGCTTAGATGGCGGGACAGGGTGGTATGAGCAGTTCTTC.

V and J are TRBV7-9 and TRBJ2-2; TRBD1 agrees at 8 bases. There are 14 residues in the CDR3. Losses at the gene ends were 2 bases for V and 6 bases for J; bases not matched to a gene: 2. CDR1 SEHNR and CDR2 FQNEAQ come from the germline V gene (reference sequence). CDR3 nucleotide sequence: TGTGCCAGCAGCTTAAGGACAGGGTCCGGGGAGCTGTTTTTT. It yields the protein CASSLRTGSGELFF.